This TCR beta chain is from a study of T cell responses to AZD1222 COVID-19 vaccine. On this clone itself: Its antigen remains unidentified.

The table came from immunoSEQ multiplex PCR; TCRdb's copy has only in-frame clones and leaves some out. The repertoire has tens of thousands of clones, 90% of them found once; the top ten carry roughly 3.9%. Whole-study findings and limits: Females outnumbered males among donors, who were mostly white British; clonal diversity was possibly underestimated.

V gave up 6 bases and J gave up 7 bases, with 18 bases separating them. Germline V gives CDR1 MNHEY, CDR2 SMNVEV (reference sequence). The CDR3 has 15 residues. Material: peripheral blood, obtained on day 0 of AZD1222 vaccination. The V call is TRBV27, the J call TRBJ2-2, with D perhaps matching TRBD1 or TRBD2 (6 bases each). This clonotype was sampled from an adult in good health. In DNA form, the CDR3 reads TGTGCCAGCAGCCTAGGGGGGAGGAGGGGCGGGGAGCTGTTTTTT. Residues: CASSLGGRRGGELFF.